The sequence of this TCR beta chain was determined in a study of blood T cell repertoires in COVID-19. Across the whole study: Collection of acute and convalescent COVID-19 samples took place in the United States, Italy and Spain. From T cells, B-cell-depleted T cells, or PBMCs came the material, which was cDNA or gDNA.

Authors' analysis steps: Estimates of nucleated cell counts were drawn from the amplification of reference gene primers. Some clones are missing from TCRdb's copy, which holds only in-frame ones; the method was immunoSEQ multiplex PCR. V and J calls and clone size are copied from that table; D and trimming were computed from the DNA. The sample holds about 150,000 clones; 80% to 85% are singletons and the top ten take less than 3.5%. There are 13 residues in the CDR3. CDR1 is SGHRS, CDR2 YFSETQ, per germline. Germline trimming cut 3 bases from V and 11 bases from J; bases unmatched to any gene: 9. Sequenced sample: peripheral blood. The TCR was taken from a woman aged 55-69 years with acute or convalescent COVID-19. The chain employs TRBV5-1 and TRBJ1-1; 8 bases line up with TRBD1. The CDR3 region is CASSSDRGLQAFF. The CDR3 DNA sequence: TGCGCCAGCAGCTCCGACAGGGGATTACAGGCTTTCTTT.